These 18 T cell receptor beta chains were all obtained from the same sample, sequenced in a study of glioma-infiltrating T cells after dendritic cell vaccination. Sequencing was performed with immunoSEQ multiplex PCR; in TCRdb, only in-frame clones are kept and a portion is missing. The profile shows some 73,000 clones, around 79% of them singletons. Sequenced here: blood, sampled before dendritic cell vaccination. The receptors were gathered from a human donor with glioblastoma.

The CDR3: CASRPSIDYGYTF. The CDR3 nucleotides are TGCGCCAGCAGACCGTCTATAGATTATGGCTACACCTTC. The genes are TRBV5-1 and TRBJ1-2; no reliable D call. The V gene lost 5 bases and the J gene lost 5 bases, with 13 bases spanning the gap. In germline, CDR1 is SGHRS, CDR2 YFSETQ. The CDR3 has 13 amino acids.

The chain employs TRBV5-1 and TRBJ1-1; the match to TRBD1 covers 9 bases. CDR1 SGHRS and CDR2 YFSETQ come from the germline V gene. Trimming cost V 4 bases and J 4 bases; bases outside gene matches: 8. The CDR3 consists of 15 residues. The CDR3 DNA reads TGCGCCAGCAGCGCGGGCACGGGACAGGGCACTGAAGCTTTCTTT. Amino acid sequence: CASSAGTGQGTEAFF.

The rearrangement joins TRBV19 to TRBJ1-5; 7 nucleotides line up with TRBD1. CDR3 length: 12 residues. The V gene's germline CDR1 is LNHDA and CDR2 SQIVND (reference sequence). V dropped 4 bases and J dropped 10; count of bases not matched to a gene: 4. The CDR3 spells CASSKQGPPQHF. CDR3 in DNA: TGTGCCAGTAGTAAACAGGGGCCCCCCCAGCATTTT. The full variable domain, rest sourced from reference TRBV19 and TRBJ1-5, is DGGITQSPKYLFRKEGQNVTLSCEQNLNHDAMYWYRQDPGQGLRLIYYSQIVNDFQKGDIAEGYSVSREKKESFPLTVTSAQKNPTAFYLCASSKQGPPQHFGDGTRLSIL.

The gene calls are TRBV6-4 and TRBJ2-3, with 9 nucleotides matching TRBD2. Trimming removed 4 bases from V and 2 bases from J; junction bases left unmatched: 4. The CDR3 runs to 15 residues. Germline V lookup: CDR1 MRHNA, CDR2 SNTAGT. The CDR3 DNA sequence: TGTGCCAGCAGTGTGGCTAGCGGGAACACAGATACGCAGTATTTT. The encoded protein is CASSVASGNTDTQYF.

This clone was counted a few times. The rearrangement joins TRBV4-2 to TRBJ2-7; the match to TRBD2 covers 8 bases. The V gene end was trimmed by 0 bases and the J gene end by 1 base; junction bases not matched to a gene: 5. Germline V lookup: CDR1 LGHNA, CDR2 YNFKEQ. The CDR3 contains 16 residues. The CDR3 DNA reads as TGTGCCAGCAGCCAAGATGAGGGGACTAGTTCCTACGAGCAGTACTTC. Its protein product is CASSQDEGTSSYEQYF.

This clone has just one count. The J gene is TRBJ2-5, the V gene TRBV11-2; D perhaps matches TRBD2 (6 bases). The CDR3 runs 13 residues. The V and J ends lost 5 bases and 4 bases respectively, with 11 bases between them. Germline assignment: CDR1 SGHAT and CDR2 FQNNGV. The CDR3 DNA sequence: TGTGCCAGCAGCGGGGGGATGATAGAGACCCAGTACTTC. It is translated as CASSGGMIETQYF.

The genes are TRBV5-1 and TRBJ1-2, with 8 nucleotides matching TRBD1. CDR1 SGHRS and CDR2 YFSETQ come from the germline V gene. Trimming at V came to 2 bases and at J to 7 bases, leaving 4 bases not matched to a gene. The CDR3 loop spans 13 amino acids. The CDR3 is CASSLDRGGGYTF. Here the CDR3 DNA reads TGCGCCAGCAGCTTAGACAGGGGTGGTGGCTACACCTTC.

This chain connects TRBV2 to TRBJ1-2; D is undetermined. The CDR3 loop spans 12 amino acids. Trimming took off 8 bases at V and 4 bases at J, with 11 bases between the two ends. Germline CDR1 and CDR2: SNHLY and FYNNEI. The CDR3: CASSREAYGYTF. In nucleotides, the CDR3 is TGTGCCAGCTCTAGAGAGGCCTATGGCTACACCTTC.

V and J are TRBV6-1 and TRBJ2-1; TRBD2 matches 8 bases. The CDR3 extends over 13 amino acids. The germline CDR1 and CDR2 sequences are MNHNS and SASEGT. V lost 7 bases to trimming and J lost 6 bases; unmatched junction nucleotides: 5. CDR3 amino acids: CASTTSALNEQFF. In nucleotides, the CDR3 is TGTGCCAGCACGACTAGCGCCCTCAATGAGCAGTTCTTC.

A single count supports this clone. J is TRBJ2-7 and V is TRBV27, with TRBD2 identical over 10 bases. This CDR3 comprises 17 residues. The V gene's germline CDR1 is MNHEY and CDR2 SMNVEV (reference sequence). Trimming cost V 4 bases and J 4 bases; bases outside gene matches: 13. CDR3: CASSSAPTSGWGYEQYV. In DNA, the CDR3 is TGTGCCAGCAGTTCCGCCCCGACTAGCGGGTGGGGATACGAGCAGTACGTC.

Here the CDR3 reads CASSLERGGVIAFF. The CDR3, as DNA: TGTGCCAGCAGCTTAGAAAGGGGCGGGGTGATAGCTTTCTTT. V usage is TRBV11-2 and J usage is TRBJ1-1; weak D call: TRBD1 (5 bases). The CDR3 extends over 14 amino acids. CDR1 is SGHAT and CDR2 is FQNNGV in the germline V gene. The V and J ends lost 0 bases and 10 bases respectively, with 15 bases between them.

J is TRBJ2-1 and V is TRBV9, with TRBD2 matching 7 bases. In germline, CDR1 is SGDLS, CDR2 YYNGEE. The CDR3 loop spans 16 amino acids. J lost 7 bases, V lost 0 bases, and 10 bases had no gene match. CDR3 coding DNA: TGTGCCAGCAGCGTAGCTGGGCGGGAGAGCCTAAATGAGCAGTTCTTC. It is translated as CASSVAGRESLNEQFF.

The chain joins TRBV6-4 to TRBJ2-1; TRBD2 matches at 8 bases. In germline, CDR1 is MRHNA, CDR2 SNTAGT. The J segment lost 5 bases and the V segment lost 4 bases, leaving 1 base of the junction unmatched. CDR3 length: 13 residues. CDR3 DNA sequence: TGTGCCAGCAGTGTAGCGGGGAACAATGAGCAGTTCTTC. This codes for CASSVAGNNEQFF.

The rearrangement joins TRBV7-9 to TRBJ2-1; tentative D call: TRBD1 (6 bases). Germline V gives CDR1 SEHNR, CDR2 FQNEAQ (reference sequence). Trimming shortened V by 2 bases and J by 7 bases, and 9 bases separated the two germline ends. This CDR3 is built from 13 residues. The CDR3 coding sequence is TGTGCCAGCAGCTTAACAGGGTGGAATGAGCAGTTCTTC. Translating it yields CASSLTGWNEQFF.

This chain uses TRBV19 with TRBJ2-3; a possible D gene is TRBD1 (6 bases). CDR3 length equals 16 residues. Trimming stripped 5 bases from V and 5 bases from J, with 20 bases between. Germline CDR1 LNHDA, CDR2 SQIVND (reference sequence). The CDR3 protein is CASSLRTAASGDTQYF. The CDR3, as DNA: TGTGCCAGTAGTCTTCGGACAGCCGCATCTGGAGATACGCAGTATTTT.

This chain connects TRBV7-9 to TRBJ1-4; TRBD1 matches at 7 bases. V lost 5 bases to trimming and J lost 8 bases; unmatched junction nucleotides: 5. The germline V gene encodes CDR1 SEHNR and CDR2 FQNEAQ (reference sequence). The CDR3 extends over 13 amino acids. The chain's CDR3 is CASSPPGGEKLFF. The DNA for the CDR3 is TGTGCCAGCAGCCCCCCAGGGGGGGAAAAACTGTTTTTT.

The V and J genes are TRBV6-5 and TRBJ2-2, with D tentatively TRBD1 (6 bases). This CDR3 is 13 amino acids long. The V and J ends lost 8 bases and 6 bases respectively, with 13 bases between them. CDR1 and CDR2 from the germline V gene are MNHEY and SVGAGI. CDR3 region: CASLDRVPGELFF. DNA of the CDR3: TGTGCCAGCTTGGACAGAGTCCCCGGGGAGCTGTTTTTT.

This CDR3 is CASSYDRGDYGYTF. DNA for the CDR3: TGTGCCAGCAGCTACGACAGGGGGGACTATGGCTACACCTTC. This chain uses TRBV13 with TRBJ1-2; 9 positions match TRBD1. Germline V lookup: CDR1 PRHDT, CDR2 FYEKMQ (reference sequence). V shed 4 bases, J shed 3 bases, and the junction held 3 bases outside the gene matches. The CDR3 runs 14 residues.